This T cell receptor beta chain comes out of a study of Ad26.COV2.S vaccination and SARS-CoV-2 variants. Study-wide results and limits: People who got the vaccine had more spike-specific TCR breadth than people who got placebo. A substantial breadth of spike-specific CD8+ and CD4+ T cell responses after vaccination has been reported.

Notes on this clone: What it binds is not known.

Germline V gene sequence: CDR1 MNHEY, CDR2 SVGEGT. This CDR3 region has 12 residues. Trimming left V 3 bases short and J 8 bases short, with 10 bases between. Specified treatment: 19 received Ad26.COV2.S at low or high dose, single or two shots; about 5 received placebo; per-sample allocation not given. Collection of samples fell on day 63 after the first vaccine or placebo injection. The donor was a Boston adult aged 18-55 years. Libraries were prepared by immunoSEQ multiplex PCR; TCRdb keeps only in-frame clonotypes and omits some of them. This sample has about 680,000 clones, with 70% to 90% found just once.

This chain connects TRBV6-2 or TRBV6-3 to TRBJ1-2; D is unresolved. This clonotype was sampled from a person aged 18-65 years who received the Ad26.COV2.S COVID-19 vaccine or a placebo. The source was peripheral blood, collected in a trial of Ad26.COV2.S vaccine versus placebo. DNA for the CDR3: TGTGCCAGCAGTTATGGACTGCGCGGCTACACCTTC. This encodes CASSYGLRGYTF.